This note documents a single T cell receptor beta chain sequence. Only one count was recorded for this clone. Which antigen it targets is not known. There are no base qualities to consult, and no much larger clone falls within one base. This record comes from a study of T cell changes during pregnancy in multiple sclerosis (dated by TCRdb to between 2019 and 2020). For the study in its entirety: The study examined how the T cell repertoire changed over the course of pregnancy in women with multiple sclerosis.

The germline V gene gives CDR1 as ENHRY and CDR2 as SYGVKD. The CDR3 measures 18 amino acids from cysteine to phenylalanine. Kept here is only the CDR3 DNA, which spans 54 bases and is read in frame from base 1. The germline V end is reduced by 6 bases and the J end by 1 base; junction bases left unmatched: 16. Library preparation was by the immunoSEQ multiplex PCR assay. TCRdb took over this immuneACCESS table, retaining in-frame rearrangements with V and J assigned. Such tables are incomplete; in checked studies, under half of the missing clones stem from an unresolved V gene, and the remainder is unexplained. The sample contains roughly 120,000 clones, about 94% of them found a single time. The ten largest clones capture under 7% of the sample.

The TCR originated in a female donor with multiple sclerosis, enrolled in a pregnancy study. Rearrangement joined TRBV10-3 to TRBJ1-1, and 8 junctional nucleotides match TRBD1. Sequencing was performed on peripheral blood, taken before pregnancy. The sequenced DNA is TGTGCCATCAGCCTCACGGGGCAGGGGGCTAGCGGGAACACTGAAGCTTTCTTT. Translation gives CAISLTGQGASGNTEAFF.